These 27 T cell receptor beta chains share one sample of origin, sequenced in a study of vaccination and CD4 T cells after COVID-19. These receptors' targets are unknown. The treatment is: approximately 9-day PBMC culture with coronavirus spike peptide pools or control peptides (ViraFEST assay). Ahead of the COVID-19 pandemic (2011-2018), the CD4+ T cells of the unexposed donor were collected. The study sequenced cultured CD4+ T cell DNA using the Oncomine TCR Beta short-read assay. MiXCR was run by TCRdb on the PCR reads, yielding one entry per CDR3 protein. The sample lists more than 2,000 distinct CDR3 sequences, 15% to 20% occurring once. The sequencing input was CD4+ T cells from blood, cultured in vitro. The receptors derive from a human donor in good health.

The V gene is TRBV3-1, the J gene TRBJ1-2, with TRBD1 matching 7 bases. The CDR3 has 14 amino acids. In germline, CDR1 is LGHDT, CDR2 YNNKEL (reference sequence). J was trimmed by 5 bases and V by 4 bases; bases with no gene match: 7. CDR3 sequence: CASSPRQGSYGYTF. DNA of the CDR3: TGTGCCAGCAGCCCCCGACAGGGTTCATATGGCTACACCTTC.

The rearrangement uses TRBV29-1 and TRBJ2-3; 8 bases are shared with TRBD1. CDR3 size: 13 residues. From germline, CDR1 is SQVTM and CDR2 ANQGSEA. J was trimmed by 3 bases and V by 6 bases; bases with no gene match: 5. The CDR3 reads CSVPQGATDTQYF. The CDR3, as DNA: TGCAGCGTCCCCCAGGGGGCGACAGATACGCAGTATTTT.

This clonotype came up a few times. The chain combines TRBV5-1 with TRBJ2-3, with D possibly TRBD2 on 6 matching bases. This CDR3 comprises 15 residues. CDR1 and CDR2 (germline): SGHRS, YFSETQ. V was trimmed by 0 bases and J by 3 bases, leaving 11 bases between them. Written as DNA, the CDR3 is TGCGCCAGCAGCTTGGGGGGCGGGACGACAGATACGCAGTATTTT. Translation: CASSLGGGTTDTQYF.

V gene TRBV7-9 combines with J gene TRBJ2-1, with D unresolved. Germline-derived CDR1 and CDR2 are SEHNR and FQNEAQ (reference sequence). The CDR3 is 16 amino acids. Trimming left V 1 base short and J 4 bases short, with 14 bases between. CDR3 sequence (DNA): TGTGCCAGCAGCTTAGGCCTAGACCTTGCATACAATGAGCAGTTCTTC. Encoded protein: CASSLGLDLAYNEQFF.

This clonotype has only a few counts. This sequence joins TRBV6-2 or TRBV6-3 and TRBJ2-5, with D perhaps TRBD2 (5 bases). This CDR3 contains 17 residues. V shed 5 bases and J shed 0 bases, with 19 bases lying between them. Germline V lookup: CDR1 MNHEY, CDR2 SVGEGT. CDR3 DNA sequence: TGTGCCAGCAGTGAACCGAAAGGACTGTCGTACCAAGAGACCCAGTACTTC. Amino acid sequence: CASSEPKGLSYQETQYF.

By share of the sample, this clonotype is medium-sized (0.01 to 0.1%). The chain carries TRBV7-2 and TRBJ1-1; TRBD1 is a possible D gene (5 bases). CDR1 SGHTA and CDR2 FQGNSA come from the germline V gene. Trimming stripped 0 bases from V and 4 bases from J, with 15 bases between. This CDR3 region has 16 residues. In DNA, the CDR3 is TGTGCCAGCAGCTTAGCGGTGGGGCAGGGAGGCACTGAAGCTTTCTTT. This codes for CASSLAVGQGGTEAFF.

This chain links TRBV4-1 with TRBJ2-5, with D uncertain. V lost 2 bases and J lost 2, with 9 bases in between. From germline, CDR1 is MGHRA and CDR2 YSYEKL. This CDR3 comprises 14 residues. CDR3 bases: TGCGCCAGCAGCCAATCGGAGATTCAAGAGACCCAGTACTTC. Protein product: CASSQSEIQETQYF.

The table lists this clonotype with a few counts. V is TRBV5-1 and J is TRBJ1-5; D ambiguous. With 0 bases removed from V and 5 bases from J, the gap between germline ends came to 6 bases. CDR3 size: 13 residues. CDR1 and CDR2 from the germline V gene are SGHRS and YFSETQ. CDR3 protein: CASSLAVDQPQHF. CDR3 sequence (DNA): TGCGCCAGCAGCTTGGCGGTGGATCAGCCCCAGCATTTT.

This clonotype was counted a few times. This chain connects TRBV7-2 to TRBJ2-7; a weak D match, TRBD1 (5 bases). CDR3 length: 13 amino acids. Trimming shortened V by 5 bases and J by 9 bases, and 17 bases separated the two germline ends. The V gene's germline CDR1 is SGHTA and CDR2 FQGNSA. The CDR3 bases are TGTGCCAGCAGCCGATCCCTGACAGTGACGCAGTACTTC. This encodes CASSRSLTVTQYF.

This clonotype was counted between two and nine times. As DNA, the CDR3 is TGTGCCAGTAGTATGGGGGGTTGGACTGAAGCTTTCTTT. Encoded protein: CASSMGGWTEAFF. The rearrangement joins TRBV19 to TRBJ1-1, with a possible D match to TRBD1 (5 bases). The V and J ends lost 3 bases and 5 bases respectively, with 10 bases between them. This CDR3 contains 13 residues. The germline V gene encodes CDR1 LNHDA and CDR2 SQIVND (reference sequence).

This chain joins TRBV3-1 and TRBJ2-7, with TRBD1 matching over 8 bases. The CDR3 is made up of 14 amino acids. From germline, CDR1 is LGHDT and CDR2 YNNKEL (reference sequence). With 8 bases clipped from V and 2 bases from J, the junction kept 8 bases outside the gene matches. The CDR3 sequence: CASGTGTGPYEQYF. CDR3 nucleotides: TGTGCCAGCGGAACCGGGACAGGACCCTACGAGCAGTACTTC.

Note on this clonotype: Germline is not matched at one junction end, which may reflect a read error. The chain recombines TRBV28 with TRBJ1-6; D unresolved. This CDR3 has 14 amino acids. Germline V gene lookup returns CDR1 MDHEN and CDR2 SYDVKM. In nucleotides, the CDR3 is TGTGCCAGCAGTACTCGGCTTTCTGGTTCACCCCTCGACTTT. Amino acid sequence: CASSTRLSGSPLDF.

The chain uses TRBV7-6 and TRBJ2-1, with 13 bases fitting TRBD2. Germline CDR1 SGHVS, CDR2 FNYEAQ. V shed 5 bases, J shed 7 bases, and the junction held 2 bases outside the gene matches. The CDR3 consists of 14 residues. The CDR3 bases are TGTGCCAGCAGCACTAGCGGGAGGGGGAATGAGCAGTTCTTC. Residues: CASSTSGRGNEQFF.

In its sample, this clonotype was seen once. This chain uses TRBV29-1 with TRBJ1-1; 7 bases align to TRBD1. This CDR3 has 12 residues. Germline assignment: CDR1 SQVTM and CDR2 ANQGSEA. CDR3 coding DNA: TGCGGCGCGGGACAGCCCCCCACTGAAGCTTTCTTT. Its translation is CGAGQPPTEAFF.

This clonotype is judged medium-sized (0.01 to 0.1%). CDR3 amino acids: CASSWSWGSGSPLHF. DNA for the CDR3: TGTGCCAGCAGCTGGAGTTGGGGCAGTGGTTCACCCCTCCACTTT. The J gene is TRBJ1-6, the V gene TRBV7-2, with a tentative D call TRBD1 (5 bases). Trimming pared 4 bases from V and 9 bases from J, leaving 16 bases between. Germline-derived CDR1 and CDR2 are SGHTA and FQGNSA. CDR3 length: 15 residues.

This clonotype was counted a single time. The chain couples TRBV2 to TRBJ1-5; perhaps TRBD1 as D (5 bases). V dropped 7 bases and J dropped 0 bases, with 10 bases sitting between them. Germline values: CDR1 SNHLY, CDR2 FYNNEI. There are 14 residues in the CDR3. The CDR3 nucleotides read TGTGCCAGCAAGAGAGGGGATAGCAATCAGCCCCAGCATTTT. Its translation: CASKRGDSNQPQHF.

This clonotype has more than one count but fewer than ten. The gene calls are TRBV9 and TRBJ2-3; D not resolved. The germline CDR1 and CDR2 sequences are SGDLS and YYNGEE. The CDR3 runs to 15 residues. Trimming stripped 0 bases from V and 6 bases from J, with 14 bases between. The CDR3 is CASSVASLVADTQYF. CDR3 DNA: TGTGCCAGCAGCGTAGCTAGTTTAGTAGCCGATACGCAGTATTTT. Based on the CDR3 plus reference TRBV9 and TRBJ2-3, the full variable domain is DSGVTQTPKHLITATGQRVTLRCSPRSGDLSVYWYQQSLDQGLQFLIQYYNGEERAKGNILERFSAQQFPDLHSELNLSSLELGDSALYFCASSVASLVADTQYFGPGTRLTVL.

This chain connects TRBV20-1 to TRBJ2-7, with D tentatively TRBD1 or TRBD2 (5 bases each). This CDR3 is 12 amino acids long. Trimming cost V 4 bases and J 7 bases, with 14 bases left between them. CDR1 is DFQATT, CDR2 SNEGSKA, per germline (reference sequence). CDR3 sequence reads: CSAKPLGAEQYF. CDR3 in DNA: TGCAGTGCTAAGCCTCTCGGGGCAGAGCAGTACTTC.

This clonotype was found a few times. V is TRBV7-2 and J is TRBJ1-2; D unresolved. This CDR3 comprises 13 residues. Trimming took off 0 bases at V and 7 bases at J, with 9 bases between the two ends. Germline CDR1 is SGHTA and CDR2 is FQGNSA. Here the CDR3 reads CASSLARPRGYTF. CDR3 nucleotides: TGTGCCAGCAGCTTAGCCCGACCGCGTGGCTACACCTTC.

This clonotype was picked up one time. V gene TRBV7-9 combines with J gene TRBJ1-5; D remains unclear. The CDR3 sequence is 15 residues long. Trimming removed 6 bases from V and 5 bases from J, with 17 bases in between. CDR1 and CDR2 (germline): SEHNR, FQNEAQ (reference sequence). CDR3 sequence reads: CASSPTDVGDQPQHF. The CDR3 DNA sequence: TGTGCCAGCAGTCCAACGGATGTCGGGGATCAGCCCCAGCATTTT.

The rearrangement uses TRBV2 and TRBJ1-1; D remains unclear. Germline V gene lookup returns CDR1 SNHLY and CDR2 FYNNEI. This CDR3 region has 12 residues. V dropped 4 bases and J dropped 11 bases, with 14 bases sitting between them. CDR3 coding DNA: TGTGCCAGCAGTGGTTCTCCGGGGTCGGCTTTCTTT. Translating it yields CASSGSPGSAFF.

This clonotype was observed a few times. V usage is TRBV7-2 and J usage is TRBJ1-4, with TRBD1 matching over 7 bases. Trimming removed 4 bases from V and 5 bases from J; junction bases left unmatched: 7. The CDR3 is made up of 15 amino acids. Germline-derived CDR1 and CDR2 are SGHTA and FQGNSA. The CDR3 region is CASSWQTGPNEKLFF. The CDR3, as DNA: TGTGCCAGCAGCTGGCAGACAGGGCCAAATGAAAAACTGTTTTTT.

In this sample, this clonotype turned up a few times. This chain connects TRBV4-1 to TRBJ2-7; D is possibly TRBD2 (6 bases). The CDR3 length is 16 residues. V was pared by 0 bases and J by 0 bases, with 12 bases between. Germline lookup yields CDR1 MGHRA and CDR2 YSYEKL. This CDR3 reads CASSQERRANSYEQYF. CDR3 nucleotide sequence: TGCGCCAGCAGCCAAGAAAGGAGGGCTAACTCCTACGAGCAGTACTTC.

A few counts support this clonotype. The chain has TRBV11-2 and TRBJ2-3; maybe TRBD1 (6 bases). Germline loops: CDR1 SGHAT, CDR2 FQNNGV. Between the trimmed V and J ends, which lost 4 bases and 3 bases, there was a span of 17 bases. The CDR3 length is 16 residues. CDR3 sequence (DNA): TGTGCCAGCAGCTCTCTAAGACAGGCCCAGACAGATACGCAGTATTTT. This gives the protein CASSSLRQAQTDTQYF. Drawing the rest from reference TRBV11-2 and TRBJ2-3, the complete variable domain is EAGVAQSPRYKIIEKRQSVAFWCNPISGHATLYWYQQILGQGPKLLIQFQNNGVVDDSQLPKDRFSAERLKGVDSTLKIQPAKLEDSAVYLCASSSLRQAQTDTQYFGPGTRLTVL.

V usage is TRBV20-1 and J usage is TRBJ2-1; D possibly corresponds to TRBD1 (6 bases). The germline CDR1 and CDR2 sequences are DFQATT and SNEGSKA (reference sequence). CDR3 length: 15 residues. The V end lost 0 bases, the J end lost 9 bases, and 18 bases lay between the germline ends. Here the CDR3 reads CSARDPNQGTPEQFF. CDR3 nucleotides: TGCAGTGCTAGAGATCCGAATCAGGGGACGCCTGAGCAGTTCTTC.

The rearrangement joins TRBV2 to TRBJ1-1, with unresolved D. V lost 8 bases to trimming and J lost 11 bases, with 18 bases between them. Germline V gene lookup returns CDR1 SNHLY and CDR2 FYNNEI. CDR3 length: 12 amino acids. CDR3: CASGGSPGSAFF. The CDR3 coding sequence is TGTGCCAGCGGTGGTTCTCCGGGGTCGGCTTTCTTT.

CDR3 in amino acids: CASSLSANSYEQYF. The DNA of the CDR3 is TGCGCCAGCAGCTTGTCAGCTAACTCCTACGAGCAGTACTTC. The V call is TRBV5-1, the J call TRBJ2-7; no firm D call. This CDR3 has 14 amino acids. Germline values: CDR1 SGHRS, CDR2 YFSETQ. The V end lost 1 base, the J end lost 0 bases, and 8 bases lay between the germline ends.